Following are 9 T cell receptor beta chains from one sample sequenced in a study of blood T cell repertoires in COVID-19 (dated by TCRdb to 2020 to 2021). Library preparation was by the immunoSEQ multiplex PCR assay. TCRdb provides this immuneACCESS table in a form limited to in-frame rearrangements. Some clones are lacking; in checked studies, under half of them reflect an unresolved V gene, and why the rest are absent is not known. The sample table holds hundreds of thousands of clones, of which less than 90% were seen once. The top ten clones comprise 6.8% of the sample. The source material was PBMCs or T cells enriched from blood (not recorded which). The origin of the receptors is a middle-aged woman who had recovered from COVID-19.

This clone was detected once. This rearrangement joins TRBV12-3 or TRBV12-4 to TRBJ1-1, with a weak D call TRBD1 (5 bases). V was trimmed by 6 bases and J by 5 bases, leaving 7 bases between them. This CDR3 comprises 11 residues. Here the CDR3 DNA reads TGTGCCAGCAGCAGGGCGACTGAAGCTTTCTTT. Translating it yields CASSRATEAFF.

The rearrangement links TRBV27 to TRBJ2-7; D unclear. The germline V gene encodes CDR1 MNHEY and CDR2 SMNVEV (reference sequence). Trimming cost V 2 bases and J 7 bases, with 15 bases left between them. The CDR3 runs to 14 residues. The chain's CDR3 is CASSLRVGYSEQYF. DNA for the CDR3: TGTGCCAGCAGTTTACGGGTGGGTTATAGTGAGCAGTACTTC.

The chain has TRBV28 and TRBJ2-7; D is possibly TRBD2 (6 bases). The V and J ends lost 3 bases and 4 bases respectively, with 16 bases between them. In germline, CDR1 is MDHEN, CDR2 SYDVKM. The CDR3 is made up of 15 amino acids. The CDR3 reads CASSFGRGSGYEQYF. CDR3 nucleotide sequence: TGTGCCAGCAGTTTCGGTCGGGGGAGCGGTTACGAGCAGTACTTC.

This clone was recorded only once. This sequence joins TRBV4-1 and TRBJ1-5; possible D gene TRBD1, 5 bases. Trimming removed 0 bases from V and 7 bases from J, with 16 bases in between. The germline V gene has CDR1 MGHRA and CDR2 YSYEKL. The CDR3 sequence is 16 residues long. This CDR3 reads CASSQDPPGRGQPQHF. CDR3 in DNA: TGCGCCAGCAGCCAAGATCCCCCAGGGCGAGGCCAGCCCCAGCATTTT.

As DNA, the CDR3 is TGTGCCAGCAGTTCGGGAGCGGGAGGGGGGTCCTACGAGCAGTACTTC. This codes for CASSSGAGGGSYEQYF. The chain has TRBV28 and TRBJ2-7; 10 nucleotides agree with TRBD2. CDR1 is MDHEN and CDR2 is SYDVKM in the germline V gene. This CDR3 has 16 amino acids. The V segment lost 4 bases and the J segment 1 base; nucleotides outside the gene matches: 7.

This clone was detected only a few times. This chain uses TRBV7-9 with TRBJ2-1; D gene uncertain. Germline lookup yields CDR1 SEHNR and CDR2 FQNEAQ (reference sequence). V was cut by 3 bases and J by 8 bases, with 5 bases left in between. The CDR3 loop spans 11 amino acids. CDR3 DNA: TGTGCCAGCAGCTTTCGGGATGAGCAGTTCTTC. It yields the protein CASSFRDEQFF.

The gene calls are TRBV5-1 and TRBJ1-6, with D possibly being TRBD1 (6 bases). The CDR3 sequence is 14 residues long. The V end lost 4 bases, the J end lost 11 bases, and 16 bases lay between the germline ends. Germline assignment: CDR1 SGHRS and CDR2 YFSETQ. CDR3 nucleotide sequence: TGCGCCAGCAGCAAAGCGAGGGACACCACACCCCTCCACTTT. As protein: CASSKARDTTPLHF. Drawing the rest from reference TRBV5-1 and TRBJ1-6, the complete variable domain is KAGVTQTPRYLIKTRGQQVTLSCSPISGHRSVSWYQQTPGQGLQFLFEYFSETQRNKGNFPGRFSGRQFSNSRSEMNVSTLELGDSALYLCASSKARDTTPLHFGNGTRLTVT.

This chain joins TRBV7-2 and TRBJ2-3; TRBD2 aligns across 10 bases. V was clipped by 2 bases and J by 5 bases; unmatched bases: 4. This CDR3 comprises 15 residues. Germline CDR1 reads SGHTA; CDR2 reads FQGNSA. Here the CDR3 reads CASSLLAGAVDTQYF. CDR3 DNA: TGTGCCAGCAGCTTACTAGCGGGAGCGGTAGATACGCAGTATTTT.

V is TRBV29-1 and J is TRBJ2-7, with 11 bases fitting TRBD1. The CDR3 runs to 14 residues. V was clipped by 6 bases and J by 3 bases; unmatched bases: 7. Germline V gene sequence: CDR1 SQVTM, CDR2 ANQGSEA. CDR3 nucleotides: TGCAGCGTCGGGACAGGGGGAACTAGCTACGAGCAGTACTTC. As protein: CSVGTGGTSYEQYF.